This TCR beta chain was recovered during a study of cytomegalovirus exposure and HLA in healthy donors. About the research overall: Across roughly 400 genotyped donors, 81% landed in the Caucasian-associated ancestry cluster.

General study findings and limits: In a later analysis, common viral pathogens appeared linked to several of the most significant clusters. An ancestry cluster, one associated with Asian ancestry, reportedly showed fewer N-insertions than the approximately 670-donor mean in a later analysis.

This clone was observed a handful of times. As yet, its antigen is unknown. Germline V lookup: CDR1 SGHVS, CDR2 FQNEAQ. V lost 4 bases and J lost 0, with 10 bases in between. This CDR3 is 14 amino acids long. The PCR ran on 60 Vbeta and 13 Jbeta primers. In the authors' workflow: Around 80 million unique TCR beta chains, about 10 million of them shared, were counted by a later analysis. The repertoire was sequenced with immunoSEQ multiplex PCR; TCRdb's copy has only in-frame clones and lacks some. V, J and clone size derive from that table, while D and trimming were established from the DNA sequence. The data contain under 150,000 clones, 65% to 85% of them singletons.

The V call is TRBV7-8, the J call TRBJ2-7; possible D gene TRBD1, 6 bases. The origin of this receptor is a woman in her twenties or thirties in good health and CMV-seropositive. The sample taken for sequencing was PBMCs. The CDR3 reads CASSSPTGSYEQYF. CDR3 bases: TGTGCCAGCAGCTCACCGACAGGCTCCTACGAGCAGTACTTC. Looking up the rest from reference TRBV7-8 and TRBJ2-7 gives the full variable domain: GAGVSQSPRYKVAKRGQDVALRCDPISGHVSLFWYQQALGQGPEFLTYFQNEAQLDKSGLPSDRFFAERPEGSVSTLKIQRTQQEDSAVYLCASSSPTGSYEQYFGPGTRLTVT.